This T cell receptor (beta chain) came from a study of blood T cells in healthy people across ages. Study-wide results and caveats: Compared with aged donors, long-lived donors showed fewer expanded clones, suggesting selection.

PCR was performed a second time for roughly 7 to 11 cycles using a sample-barcoded 5' primer and a J-beta primer mix. Each CDR3 protein gets one entry after TCRdb re-called the 5' RACE reads with MiXCR. The sample includes over 1,300,000 distinct CDR3 sequences, approximately 59% of them seen just once. At least 6 million PBMCs were isolated per sample. Germline V gene data show CDR1 as MNHEY and CDR2 as SVGEGT. The CDR3 sequence is 15 residues long. V was shortened by 0 bases and J by 0 bases, with 8 bases between the two germline ends. In the case of this clonotype: Its antigen is currently unknown.

The TCR was taken from a man between 18 and 35 years old in good health. The chain combines TRBV6-2 or TRBV6-3 with TRBJ1-2; a weak D match, TRBD1 (5 bases). Sequenced input: blood. The CDR3 coding sequence is TGTGCCAGCAGTTACTCACCGACAGCTAACTATGGCTACACCTTC. This translates into CASSYSPTANYGYTF.